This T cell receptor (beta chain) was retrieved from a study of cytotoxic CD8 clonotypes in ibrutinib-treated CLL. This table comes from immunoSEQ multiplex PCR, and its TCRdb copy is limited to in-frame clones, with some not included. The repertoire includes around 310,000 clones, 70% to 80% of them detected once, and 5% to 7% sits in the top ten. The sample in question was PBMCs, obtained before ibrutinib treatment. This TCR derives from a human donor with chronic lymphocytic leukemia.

The CDR3 loop reads CASSYTTGLADEQYF. In nucleotides, the CDR3 is TGCGCCAGCAGCTATACGACAGGACTTGCGGACGAGCAGTACTTC. This chain connects TRBV5-1 to TRBJ2-7; the D gene is possibly TRBD1 (6 bases). Per germline, CDR1 SGHRS and CDR2 YFSETQ. V was cut by 3 bases and J by 5 bases, with 18 bases left in between. The CDR3 extends over 15 amino acids.